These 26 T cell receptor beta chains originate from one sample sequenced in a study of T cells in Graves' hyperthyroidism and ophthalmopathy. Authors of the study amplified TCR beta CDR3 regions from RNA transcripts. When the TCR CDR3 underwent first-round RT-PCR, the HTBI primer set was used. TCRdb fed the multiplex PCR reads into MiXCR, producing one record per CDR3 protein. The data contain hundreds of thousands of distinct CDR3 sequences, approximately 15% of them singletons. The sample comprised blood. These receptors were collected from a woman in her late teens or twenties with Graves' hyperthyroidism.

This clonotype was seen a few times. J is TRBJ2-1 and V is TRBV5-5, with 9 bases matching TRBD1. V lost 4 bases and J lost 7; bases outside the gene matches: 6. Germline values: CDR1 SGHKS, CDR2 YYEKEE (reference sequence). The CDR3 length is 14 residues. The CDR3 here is CASSAGQGRNEQFF. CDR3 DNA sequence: TGTGCCAGCAGCGCGGGACAGGGTCGGAATGAGCAGTTCTTC.

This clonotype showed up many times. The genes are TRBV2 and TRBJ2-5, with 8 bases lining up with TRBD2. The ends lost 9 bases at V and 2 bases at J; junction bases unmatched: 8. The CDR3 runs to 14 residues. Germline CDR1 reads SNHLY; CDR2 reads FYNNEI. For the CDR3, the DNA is TGTGCCAGTGTATGGAGCGGGGGACAAGAGACCCAGTACTTC. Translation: CASVWSGGQETQYF. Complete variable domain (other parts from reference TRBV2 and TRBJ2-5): EPEVTQTPSHQVTQMGQEVILRCVPISNHLYFYWYRQILGQKVEFLVSFYNNEISEKSEIFDDQFSVERPDGSNFTLKIRSTKLEDSAMYFCASVWSGGQETQYFGPGTRLLVL.

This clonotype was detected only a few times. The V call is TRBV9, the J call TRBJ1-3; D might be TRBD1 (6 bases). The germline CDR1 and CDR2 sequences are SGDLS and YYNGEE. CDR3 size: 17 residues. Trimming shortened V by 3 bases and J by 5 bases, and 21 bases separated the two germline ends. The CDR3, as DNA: TGTGCCAGCAGCGCCTTTCCTCTGGACAGACCTAGAAACACCATATATTTT. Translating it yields CASSAFPLDRPRNTIYF.

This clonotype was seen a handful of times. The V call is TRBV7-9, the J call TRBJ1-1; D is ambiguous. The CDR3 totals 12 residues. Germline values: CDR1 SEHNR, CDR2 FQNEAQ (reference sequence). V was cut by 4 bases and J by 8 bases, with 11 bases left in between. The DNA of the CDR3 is TGTGCCAGCAGCTACACTAGTGGGGAAGCTTTCTTT. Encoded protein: CASSYTSGEAFF. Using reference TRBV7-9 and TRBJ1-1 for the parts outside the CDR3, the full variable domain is DTGVSQNPRHKITKRGQNVTFRCDPISEHNRLYWYRQTLGQGPEFLTYFQNEAQLEKSRLLSDRFSAERPKGSFSTLEIQRTEQGDSAMYLCASSYTSGEAFFGQGTRLTVV.

CDR3 sequence (DNA): TGTGCCAGCAGTTCCGGAAGACATGGCTACACCTTC. Its translation is CASSSGRHGYTF. The V call is TRBV6-1, the J call TRBJ1-2; D uncertain. The germline V gene has CDR1 MNHNS and CDR2 SASEGT. Trimming removed 5 bases from V and 6 bases from J, with 10 bases in between. The CDR3 contains 12 residues.

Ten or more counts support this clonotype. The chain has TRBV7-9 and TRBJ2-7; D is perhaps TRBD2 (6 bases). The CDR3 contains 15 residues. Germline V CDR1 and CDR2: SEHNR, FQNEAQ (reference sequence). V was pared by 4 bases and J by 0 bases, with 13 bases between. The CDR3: CASSWGGDTSYEQYF. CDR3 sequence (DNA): TGTGCCAGCAGCTGGGGAGGAGACACCTCCTACGAGCAGTACTTC.

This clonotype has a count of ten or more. For the CDR3, the DNA is TGTGCCAGCAGTCCCGGGACAGCTGGGGAGCAGTACTTC. Translation gives CASSPGTAGEQYF. This chain links TRBV6-1 with TRBJ2-7; TRBD1 matches 7 bases. This CDR3 comprises 13 residues. V trimming: 5 bases; J trimming: 7 bases; junction bases outside the gene matches: 8. Germline V gives CDR1 MNHNS, CDR2 SASEGT.

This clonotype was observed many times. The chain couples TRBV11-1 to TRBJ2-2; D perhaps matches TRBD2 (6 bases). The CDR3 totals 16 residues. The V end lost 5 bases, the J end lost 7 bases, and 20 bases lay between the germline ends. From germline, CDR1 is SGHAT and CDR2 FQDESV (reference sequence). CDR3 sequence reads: CASSQVMTSQVGELFF. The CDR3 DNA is TGTGCCAGCAGCCAAGTAATGACTAGTCAGGTCGGGGAGCTGTTTTTT.

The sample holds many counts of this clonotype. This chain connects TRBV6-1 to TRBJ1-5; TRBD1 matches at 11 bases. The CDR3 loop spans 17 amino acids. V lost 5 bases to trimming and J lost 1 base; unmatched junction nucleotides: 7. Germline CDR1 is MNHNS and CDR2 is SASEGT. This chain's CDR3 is CASSPYGTGGSNQPQHF. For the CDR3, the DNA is TGTGCCAGCAGTCCCTACGGGACAGGGGGGAGCAATCAGCCCCAGCATTTT.

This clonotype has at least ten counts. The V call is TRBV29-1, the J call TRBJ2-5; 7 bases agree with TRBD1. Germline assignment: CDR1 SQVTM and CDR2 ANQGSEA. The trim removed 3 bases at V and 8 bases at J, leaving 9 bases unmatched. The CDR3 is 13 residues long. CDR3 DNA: TGCAGCGTTGATCGGACAGGAATCGGCACCCAGTACTTC. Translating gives CSVDRTGIGTQYF.

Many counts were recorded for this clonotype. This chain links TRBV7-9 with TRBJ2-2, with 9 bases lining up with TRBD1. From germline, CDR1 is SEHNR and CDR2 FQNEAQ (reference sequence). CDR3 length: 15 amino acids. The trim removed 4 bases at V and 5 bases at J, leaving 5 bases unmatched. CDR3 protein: CASSSDRGETGELFF. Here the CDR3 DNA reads TGTGCCAGCAGCTCGGACAGGGGAGAAACCGGGGAGCTGTTTTTT.

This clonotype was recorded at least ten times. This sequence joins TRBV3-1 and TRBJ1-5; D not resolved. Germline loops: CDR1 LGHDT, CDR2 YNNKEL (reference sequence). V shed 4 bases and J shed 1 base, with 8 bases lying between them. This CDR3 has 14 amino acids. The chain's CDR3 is CASSPGFSNQPQHF. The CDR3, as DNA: TGTGCCAGCAGCCCGGGATTCAGCAATCAGCCCCAGCATTTT.

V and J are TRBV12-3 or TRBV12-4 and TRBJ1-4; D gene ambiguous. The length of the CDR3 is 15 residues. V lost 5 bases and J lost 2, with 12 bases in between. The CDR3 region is CASSPDPGTNEKLFF. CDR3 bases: TGTGCCAGCAGTCCCGACCCGGGCACTAATGAAAAACTGTTTTTT.

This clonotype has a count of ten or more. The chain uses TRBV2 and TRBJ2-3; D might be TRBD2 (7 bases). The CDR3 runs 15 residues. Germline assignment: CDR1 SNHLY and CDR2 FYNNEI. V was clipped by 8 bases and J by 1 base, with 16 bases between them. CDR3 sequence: CASEFRGGGTDTQYF. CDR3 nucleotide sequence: TGTGCCAGCGAATTCAGGGGAGGGGGCACAGATACGCAGTATTTT.

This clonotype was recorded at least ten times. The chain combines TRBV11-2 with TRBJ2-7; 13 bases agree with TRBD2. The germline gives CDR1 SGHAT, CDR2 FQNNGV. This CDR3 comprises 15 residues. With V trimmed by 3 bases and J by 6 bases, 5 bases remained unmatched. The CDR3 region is CASSFVGTSGTEQYF. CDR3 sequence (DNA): TGTGCCAGCAGCTTCGTCGGGACTAGCGGGACCGAGCAGTACTTC.

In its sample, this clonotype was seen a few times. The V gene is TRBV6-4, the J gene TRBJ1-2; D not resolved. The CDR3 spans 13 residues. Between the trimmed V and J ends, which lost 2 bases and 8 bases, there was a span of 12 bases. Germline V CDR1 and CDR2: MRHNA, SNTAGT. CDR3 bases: TGTGCCAGCAGTGACGGGAGGCTGGGAGGCTACACCTTC. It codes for CASSDGRLGGYTF.

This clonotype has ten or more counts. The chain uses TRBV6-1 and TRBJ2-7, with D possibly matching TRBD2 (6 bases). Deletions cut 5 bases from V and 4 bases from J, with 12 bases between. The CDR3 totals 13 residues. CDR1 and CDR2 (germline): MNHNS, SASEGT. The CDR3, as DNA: TGTGCCAGCAGTAAACGGGACTTTTACGAGCAGTACTTC. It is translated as CASSKRDFYEQYF.

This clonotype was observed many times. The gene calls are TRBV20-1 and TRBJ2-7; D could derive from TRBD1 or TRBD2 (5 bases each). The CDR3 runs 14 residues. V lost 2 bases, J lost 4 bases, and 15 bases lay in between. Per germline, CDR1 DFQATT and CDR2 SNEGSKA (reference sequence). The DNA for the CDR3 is TGCAGTGCTAGACTCCAGGGACCCCGGTACGAGCAGTACTTC. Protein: CSARLQGPRYEQYF.

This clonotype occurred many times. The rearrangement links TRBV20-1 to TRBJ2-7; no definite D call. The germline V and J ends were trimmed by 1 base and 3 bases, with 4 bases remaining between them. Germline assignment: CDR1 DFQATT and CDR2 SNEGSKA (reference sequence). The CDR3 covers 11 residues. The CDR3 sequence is CSARVVYEQYF. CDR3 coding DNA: TGCAGTGCTAGAGTCGTCTACGAGCAGTACTTC.

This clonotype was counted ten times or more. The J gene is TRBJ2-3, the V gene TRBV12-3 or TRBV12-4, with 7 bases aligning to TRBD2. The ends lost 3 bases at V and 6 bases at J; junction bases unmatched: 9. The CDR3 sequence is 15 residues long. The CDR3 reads CASSFGGGPPDTQYF. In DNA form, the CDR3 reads TGTGCCAGCAGTTTCGGGGGAGGGCCACCTGATACGCAGTATTTT.

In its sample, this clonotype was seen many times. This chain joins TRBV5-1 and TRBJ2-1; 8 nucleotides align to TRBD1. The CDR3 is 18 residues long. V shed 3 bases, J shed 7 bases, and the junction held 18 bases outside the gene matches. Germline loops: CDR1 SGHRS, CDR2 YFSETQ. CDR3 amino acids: CASSWSLRMDRDGNEQFF. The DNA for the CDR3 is TGCGCCAGCAGCTGGTCCCTACGTATGGACAGGGATGGGAATGAGCAGTTCTTC.

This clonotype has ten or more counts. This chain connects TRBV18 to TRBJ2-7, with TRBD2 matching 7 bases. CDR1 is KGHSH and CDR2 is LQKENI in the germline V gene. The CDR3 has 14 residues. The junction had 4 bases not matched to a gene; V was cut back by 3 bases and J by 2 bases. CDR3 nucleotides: TGTGCCAGCTCACCGGGGGAGGGACCCTACGAGCAGTACTTC. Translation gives CASSPGEGPYEQYF.

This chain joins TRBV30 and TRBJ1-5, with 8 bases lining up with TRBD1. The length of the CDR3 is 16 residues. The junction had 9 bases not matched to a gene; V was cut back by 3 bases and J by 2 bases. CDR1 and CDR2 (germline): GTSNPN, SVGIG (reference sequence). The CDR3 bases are TGTGCCTGGAGCACGGCTGGGACAGGTCGCAATCAGCCCCAGCATTTT. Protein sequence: CAWSTAGTGRNQPQHF.

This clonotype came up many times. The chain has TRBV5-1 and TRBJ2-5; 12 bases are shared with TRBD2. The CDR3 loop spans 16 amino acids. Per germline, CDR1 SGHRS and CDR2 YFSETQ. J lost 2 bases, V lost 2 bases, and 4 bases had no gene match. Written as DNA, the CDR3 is TGCGCCAGCAGCTTCTGGACTAGCGGGGATCAAGAGACCCAGTACTTC. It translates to CASSFWTSGDQETQYF.

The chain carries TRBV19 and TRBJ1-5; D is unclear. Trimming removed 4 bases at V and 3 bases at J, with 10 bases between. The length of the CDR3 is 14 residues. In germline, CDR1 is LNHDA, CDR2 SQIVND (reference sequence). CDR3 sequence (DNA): TGTGCCAGTAGTAGTCGGACCTTCAATCAGCCCCAGCATTTT. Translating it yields CASSSRTFNQPQHF.

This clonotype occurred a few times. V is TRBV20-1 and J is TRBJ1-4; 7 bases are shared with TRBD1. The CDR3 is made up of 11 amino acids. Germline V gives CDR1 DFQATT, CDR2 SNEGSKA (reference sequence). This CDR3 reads CAGQINEKLFF. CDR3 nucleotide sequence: TGCGCGGGACAGATCAATGAAAAACTGTTTTTT.